This TCR beta chain was profiled in a study of identical twins. Study-wide results and limits: Where beta out-of-frame sequences were concerned, excess twin sharing was weaker. Models underestimated TCR alpha sharing (out-of-frame) in monozygotic twins. One should note that invariant MAIT and iNKT cells could partly confound zero-insertion analyses.

A universal primer site was added by template switching, and unique molecular identifiers were carried by the cDNA. TCRdb redid the calling of the 5' RACE reads with MiXCR, one entry per CDR3 protein. The table includes 200,000 to 250,000 distinct CDR3 sequences, roughly 7.5% detected once. The CDR3 is 17 amino acids. V lost 1 base to trimming and J lost 4 bases, with 19 bases between them. This clonotype came up many times. Antigen specificity is unknown. A further study also used this sample, focusing on yellow fever vaccine responses in identical twins.

Sequenced input: memory (CD45RO+) T cells sorted from blood. The clonotype originates from a woman between 18 and 29 years old in good health. The chain recombines TRBV12-3 or TRBV12-4 with TRBJ2-5; D may be TRBD1 (7 bases). The CDR3 DNA reads as TGTGCCAGCAGTTTAGGGTTAGGACAGCAGGGGGGAGAGACCCAGTACTTC. Protein product: CASSLGLGQQGGETQYF.